Presented here are 25 T cell receptor beta chains from one specimen sequenced in a study of control samples from healthy donors and cancer patients (dated by TCRdb to 2020 to 2022). Library creation used the immunoSEQ multiplex PCR assay. Entries here come from immuneACCESS through TCRdb and include only in-frame sequences with V and J called. Some clones fail to appear in such tables; in the studies checked, an unresolved V gene covers under half of the shortfall, and the cause of the remainder is unknown. Here the sample has 170,000 or so clones; approximately 94% occur a single time. The biggest ten clones account for more than 1.1% of the sample. The specimen sequenced was blood. The receptors shown here come from a woman aged 18-35 years in good health.

The rearrangement uses TRBV10-3 and TRBJ1-2, with D uncertain. The length of the CDR3 is 13 residues. CDR1 and CDR2 (germline): ENHRY, SYGVKD. The V and J ends lost 3 bases and 3 bases respectively, with 8 bases between them. CDR3 residues: CAISETKDYGYTF. The CDR3 bases are TGTGCCATCAGTGAAACGAAAGACTATGGCTACACCTTC.

CDR3 nucleotides: TGTGCCAGCAGTTCCAGACAGCAATTTGGCTACACCTTC. Translated: CASSSRQQFGYTF. V gene TRBV27 combines with J gene TRBJ1-2, with D tentatively TRBD1 (5 bases). The CDR3 extends over 13 amino acids. The V and J ends lost 4 bases and 7 bases respectively, with 13 bases between them. Germline-derived CDR1 and CDR2 are MNHEY and SMNVEV (reference sequence).

This chain joins TRBV5-1 and TRBJ2-5; D ambiguous. Germline V gene lookup returns CDR1 SGHRS and CDR2 YFSETQ. This CDR3 spans 12 amino acids. The ends were cut back, 5 bases at V and 5 bases at J, with 10 bases in the middle. CDR3 residues: CASRGEGETQYF. The CDR3 bases are TGCGCCAGCAGAGGTGAAGGGGAGACCCAGTACTTC.

This clone has only one observation. The chain combines TRBV11-2 with TRBJ2-2; D is possibly TRBD1 or TRBD2 (5 bases each). The CDR3 extends over 15 amino acids. V was shortened by 3 bases and J by 0 bases, with 8 bases between the two germline ends. Germline V lookup: CDR1 SGHAT, CDR2 FQNNGV. The CDR3 here is CASSFEGTNTGELFF. The CDR3 DNA follows: TGTGCCAGCAGCTTTGAGGGGACGAACACCGGGGAGCTGTTTTTT.

V and J are TRBV6-5 and TRBJ1-5, with D perhaps TRBD1 (6 bases). V was clipped by 6 bases and J by 1 base, with 13 bases between them. CDR3 length: 15 amino acids. Per the germline V gene, CDR1 is MNHEY and CDR2 is SVGAGI. CDR3 bases: TGTGCCAGCAGCCTCTCAGGGGCCAGCAATCAGCCCCAGCATTTT. Translation gives CASSLSGASNQPQHF.

The chain joins TRBV29-1 to TRBJ1-2; no firm D call. The ends were cut back, 0 bases at V and 4 bases at J, with 12 bases in the middle. CDR3 length equals 14 residues. From germline, CDR1 is SQVTM and CDR2 ANQGSEA. The CDR3, as DNA: TGCAGCGTTGAAGAGCCCAGCCGCTTCTATGGCTACACCTTC. It encodes CSVEEPSRFYGYTF.

CDR3 sequence: CASSLLAGGSQPQHF. For the CDR3, the DNA is TGTGCCAGCAGTTTGCTGGCGGGGGGCTCTCAGCCCCAGCATTTT. The chain recombines TRBV28 with TRBJ1-5; maybe TRBD1 (6 bases). V lost 3 bases to trimming and J lost 6 bases, with 15 bases between them. CDR1 MDHEN and CDR2 SYDVKM come from the germline V gene. The CDR3 spans 15 residues.

The rearrangement uses TRBV2 and TRBJ1-1, with D possibly TRBD1 on 6 matching bases. Germline CDR1 SNHLY, CDR2 FYNNEI. This CDR3 comprises 14 residues. V lost 3 bases to trimming and J lost 5 bases, with 13 bases between them. Here the CDR3 DNA reads TGTGCCAGCAGTGATGTCCAGGGGAGGACTGAAGCTTTCTTT. Translation gives CASSDVQGRTEAFF.

The J gene is TRBJ1-1, the V gene TRBV7-9; 7 bases align to TRBD1. V was clipped by 5 bases and J by 6 bases; unmatched bases: 9. There are 14 residues in the CDR3. CDR1 and CDR2 from the germline V gene are SEHNR and FQNEAQ (reference sequence). CDR3: CASSHTGARAEAFF. Here the CDR3 DNA reads TGTGCCAGCAGCCATACAGGGGCCAGGGCTGAAGCTTTCTTT.

The V gene is TRBV10-3, the J gene TRBJ1-3; D is unclear. The V and J ends lost 4 bases and 8 bases respectively, with 12 bases between them. Germline V gene lookup returns CDR1 ENHRY and CDR2 SYGVKD. This CDR3 has 13 residues. The CDR3, as DNA: TGTGCCATCAGTGGCGGCGGGCGAGACACCATATATTTT. It translates to CAISGGGRDTIYF.

The chain has TRBV27 and TRBJ2-3; no clear D gene. Germline V gene sequence: CDR1 MNHEY, CDR2 SMNVEV (reference sequence). V was shortened by 2 bases and J by 1 base, with 7 bases between the two germline ends. This CDR3 has 14 amino acids. As DNA, the CDR3 is TGTGCCAGCAGTTTACCTGGGGGCACAGATACGCAGTATTTT. It specifies CASSLPGGTDTQYF.

The chain links TRBV7-9 to TRBJ1-2; tentative D call: TRBD1 (6 bases). The CDR3 runs 15 residues. V lost 5 bases and J 4 bases, leaving 17 bases between the germline ends. Germline V gene lookup returns CDR1 SEHNR and CDR2 FQNEAQ (reference sequence). The CDR3 here is CASSPGTSYIYGYTF. CDR3 DNA: TGTGCCAGCAGCCCCGGGACATCCTACATCTATGGCTACACCTTC.

This clone was observed a handful of times. This same CDR3 is encoded by further DNA sequences in the sample. The chain recombines TRBV19 with TRBJ2-1, with 14 bases that match TRBD2. The germline V gene encodes CDR1 LNHDA and CDR2 SQIVND (reference sequence). The CDR3 has 13 residues. The J segment lost 13 bases and the V segment lost 3 bases, leaving 2 bases of the junction unmatched. The CDR3 DNA sequence: TGTGCCAGTAGTATGGGGACTAGCGGGAGTCAGTTCTTC. Translated, it gives CASSMGTSGSQFF.

This clone occurred once. This chain uses TRBV27 with TRBJ1-6; D gene uncertain. CDR1 MNHEY and CDR2 SMNVEV come from the germline V gene (reference sequence). The length of the CDR3 is 14 residues. V lost 1 base to trimming and J lost 10 bases, with 11 bases between them. The DNA for the CDR3 is TGTGCCAGCAGTTTATTTCCAGGAACCTCACCCCTCCACTTT. Its translation is CASSLFPGTSPLHF.

The V and J genes are TRBV3-1 (or the pseudogene TRBV3-2) and TRBJ2-5; 8 bases are a match to TRBD1. J was trimmed by 3 bases and V by 1 base; bases with no gene match: 7. The CDR3 length is 16 residues. CDR1 and CDR2 (germline): LGHDT, YNNKEL (reference sequence). The CDR3 DNA is TGTGCCAGCAGCCAAGGGGGGTGGACAGGGAAAGAGACCCAGTACTTC. It specifies CASSQGGWTGKETQYF.

This clone has only one observation. The chain couples TRBV3-1 (or the pseudogene TRBV3-2) to TRBJ2-6; D ambiguous. CDR3 length equals 14 residues. The V end lost 1 base, the J end lost 4 bases, and 5 bases lay between the germline ends. Germline CDR1 and CDR2: LGHDT and YNNKEL (reference sequence). DNA of the CDR3: TGTGCCAGCAGCCAAGCAGTAGGGGCCAACGTCCTGACTTTC. Protein sequence: CASSQAVGANVLTF.

This chain links TRBV6-5 with TRBJ1-2; weak D call: TRBD1 (5 bases). There are 15 residues in the CDR3. In germline, CDR1 is MNHEY, CDR2 SVGAGI. V dropped 2 bases and J dropped 4 bases, with 14 bases sitting between them. CDR3 sequence (DNA): TGTGCCAGCAGTTACCGGCGACAGTTCGGCTATGGCTACACCTTC. This gives the protein CASSYRRQFGYGYTF.

The chain uses TRBV18 and TRBJ2-1; D may be TRBD2 (5 bases). CDR1 and CDR2 (germline): KGHSH, LQKENI. V shed 1 base and J shed 9 bases, with 10 bases lying between them. The CDR3 runs to 13 residues. CDR3 protein: CASSPLRGGEQFF. The CDR3 DNA reads TGTGCCAGCTCACCACTACGAGGAGGTGAGCAGTTCTTC. Supplemented by reference TRBV18 and TRBJ2-1, the full variable domain reads NAGVMQNPRHLVRRRGQEARLRCSPMKGHSHVYWYRQLPEEGLKFMVYLQKENIIDESGMPKERFSAEFPKEGPSILRIQQVVRGDSAAYFCASSPLRGGEQFFGPGTRLTVL.

This clone occurred once. This chain links TRBV9 with TRBJ2-1; D is uncertain. This CDR3 comprises 18 residues. V was clipped by 0 bases and J by 5 bases, with 21 bases between them. Germline V CDR1 and CDR2: SGDLS, YYNGEE. CDR3: CASSVGLGGGSSHNEQFF. CDR3 nucleotide sequence: TGTGCCAGCAGCGTAGGCCTAGGTGGTGGGTCAAGTCACAATGAGCAGTTCTTC.

This chain links TRBV5-1 with TRBJ1-1, with D tentatively TRBD1 (5 bases). The CDR3 totals 13 residues. CDR1 and CDR2 (germline): SGHRS, YFSETQ. Trimming took off 4 bases at V and 9 bases at J, with 16 bases between the two ends. CDR3 in DNA: TGCGCCAGCAGCCCGAATGGGGCAGATAAAGCTTTCTTT. It yields the protein CASSPNGADKAFF.

CDR3 in DNA: TGTGCCAGCAGCGGGGAGAGTAATTCACCCCTCCACTTT. Its translation is CASSGESNSPLHF. V and J are TRBV9 and TRBJ1-6, with unresolved D. Germline lookup yields CDR1 SGDLS and CDR2 YYNGEE. This CDR3 is built from 13 residues. V lost 3 bases and J 6 bases, leaving 7 bases between the germline ends.

The chain links TRBV28 to TRBJ1-4, with a possible D match to TRBD1 (6 bases). Trimming took 6 bases from V and 7 from J, leaving 18 bases between them. Per the germline V gene, CDR1 is MDHEN and CDR2 is SYDVKM. The CDR3 is made up of 15 amino acids. CDR3 nucleotide sequence: TGTGCCAGCAGCCCCGACAGGCGCGGGGCTGAAAAACTGTTTTTT. Translated: CASSPDRRGAEKLFF.

V is TRBV3-1 (or the pseudogene TRBV3-2) and J is TRBJ2-4; 8 bases line up with TRBD1. CDR1 and CDR2 from the germline V gene are LGHDT and YNNKEL (reference sequence). This CDR3 has 16 residues. V lost 5 bases, J lost 3 bases, and 9 bases stayed unmatched. This CDR3 reads CASSKGQGANKNIQYF. The CDR3, as DNA: TGTGCCAGCAGCAAGGGGCAGGGGGCAAACAAAAACATTCAGTACTTC.

This chain uses TRBV2 with TRBJ2-7; the match to TRBD2 covers 11 bases. The CDR3 contains 14 residues. After removal of 7 bases from V and 3 bases from J, the junction contained 5 bases not matched to a gene. Per germline, CDR1 SNHLY and CDR2 FYNNEI. CDR3 DNA sequence: TGTGCCAGCAACCTAGCGGGAGGTGTCTACGAGCAGTACTTC. This translates into CASNLAGGVYEQYF.

The chain recombines TRBV11-2 with TRBJ1-2; D not resolved. V lost 6 bases, J lost 0 bases, and 8 bases lay in between. Germline assignment: CDR1 SGHAT and CDR2 FQNNGV. CDR3 length: 13 residues. The CDR3 protein is CASRRLANYGYTF. CDR3 coding DNA: TGTGCCAGCAGGAGGTTGGCTAACTATGGCTACACCTTC.